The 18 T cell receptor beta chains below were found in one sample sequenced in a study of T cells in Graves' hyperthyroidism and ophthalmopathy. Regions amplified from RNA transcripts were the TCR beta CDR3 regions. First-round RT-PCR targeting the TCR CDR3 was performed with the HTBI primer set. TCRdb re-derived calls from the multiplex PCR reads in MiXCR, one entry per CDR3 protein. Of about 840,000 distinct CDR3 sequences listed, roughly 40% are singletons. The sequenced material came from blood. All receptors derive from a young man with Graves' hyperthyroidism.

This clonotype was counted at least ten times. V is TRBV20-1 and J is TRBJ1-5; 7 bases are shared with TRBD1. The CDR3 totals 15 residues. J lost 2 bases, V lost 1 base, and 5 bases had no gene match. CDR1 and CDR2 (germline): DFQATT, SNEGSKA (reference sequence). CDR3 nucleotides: TGCAGTGCTAGAGTAGCAGGGACAGGCAATCAGCCCCAGCATTTT. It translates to CSARVAGTGNQPQHF.

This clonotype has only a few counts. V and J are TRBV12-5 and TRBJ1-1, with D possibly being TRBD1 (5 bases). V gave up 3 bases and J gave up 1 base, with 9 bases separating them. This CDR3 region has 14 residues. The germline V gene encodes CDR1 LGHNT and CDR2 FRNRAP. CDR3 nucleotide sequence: TGTGCTAGTGGTTTAGGGGCACCGAACACTGAAGCTTTCTTT. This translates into CASGLGAPNTEAFF.

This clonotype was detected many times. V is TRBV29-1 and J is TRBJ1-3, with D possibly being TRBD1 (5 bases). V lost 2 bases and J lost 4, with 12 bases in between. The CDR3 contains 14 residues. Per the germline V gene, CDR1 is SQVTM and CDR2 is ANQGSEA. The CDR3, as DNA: TGCAGCGTTGAACTGAGGGGTCGCGGAAACACCATATATTTT. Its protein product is CSVELRGRGNTIYF.

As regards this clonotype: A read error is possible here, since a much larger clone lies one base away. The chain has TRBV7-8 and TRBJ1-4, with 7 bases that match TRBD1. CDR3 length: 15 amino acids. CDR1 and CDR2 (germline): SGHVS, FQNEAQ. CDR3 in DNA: TGTGCCAGCACCTTAGAAGGGCAGGGGGGTGAAAAACTGTTTTTT. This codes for CASTLEGQGGEKLFF.

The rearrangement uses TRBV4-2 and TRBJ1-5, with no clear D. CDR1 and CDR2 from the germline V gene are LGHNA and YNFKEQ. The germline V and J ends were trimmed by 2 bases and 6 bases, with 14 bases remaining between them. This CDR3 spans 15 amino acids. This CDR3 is CASSQFVGSGQPQHF. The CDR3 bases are TGTGCCAGCAGCCAATTCGTGGGATCGGGTCAGCCCCAGCATTTT.

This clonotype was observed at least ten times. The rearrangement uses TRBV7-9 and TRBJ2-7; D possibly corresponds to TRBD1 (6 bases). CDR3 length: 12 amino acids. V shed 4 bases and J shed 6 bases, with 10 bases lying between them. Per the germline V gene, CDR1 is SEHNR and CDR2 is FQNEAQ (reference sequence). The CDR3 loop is CASSSTGREQYF. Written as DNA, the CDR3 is TGTGCCAGCAGCTCAACAGGGCGCGAGCAGTACTTC.

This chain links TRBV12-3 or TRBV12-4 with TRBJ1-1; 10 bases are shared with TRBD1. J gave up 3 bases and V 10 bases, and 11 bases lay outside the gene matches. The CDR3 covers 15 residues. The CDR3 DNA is TGTGCCACTATCCGGGACAGGGGTGGGCACACTGAAGCTTTCTTT. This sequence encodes CATIRDRGGHTEAFF.

For the CDR3, the DNA is TGCAGCGTAAAGGCCGGGGATGACGAGCAGTACTTC. Amino acids: CSVKAGDDEQYF. This sequence joins TRBV29-1 and TRBJ2-7; maybe TRBD2 (5 bases). The V end was cut by 6 bases, the J end by 5 bases, with 14 bases between. CDR1 SQVTM and CDR2 ANQGSEA come from the germline V gene. The CDR3 loop spans 12 amino acids.

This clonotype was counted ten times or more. As DNA, the CDR3 is TGTGCCAGCAGCGAGTGGGACAGTAACTATGGCTACACCTTC. Residues: CASSEWDSNYGYTF. This chain joins TRBV9 and TRBJ1-2; 7 positions agree with TRBD1. The germline CDR1 and CDR2 sequences are SGDLS and YYNGEE. The CDR3 covers 14 residues. The V and J ends lost 3 bases and 1 base, in that order; junction bases with no gene match: 3.

CDR3 sequence: CASSFKRNTEAFF. CDR3 bases: TGTGCCAGCAGTTTTAAAAGGAACACTGAAGCTTTCTTT. The rearrangement uses TRBV12-3 or TRBV12-4 and TRBJ1-1, with D hard to call. The V end lost 3 bases, the J end lost 1 base, and 6 bases lay between the germline ends. The CDR3 extends over 13 amino acids.

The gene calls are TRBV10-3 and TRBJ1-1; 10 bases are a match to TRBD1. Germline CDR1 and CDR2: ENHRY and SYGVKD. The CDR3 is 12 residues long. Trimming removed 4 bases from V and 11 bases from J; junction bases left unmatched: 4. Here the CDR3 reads CAISGDRGHAFF. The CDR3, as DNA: TGTGCCATCAGTGGTGACAGGGGGCACGCTTTCTTT.

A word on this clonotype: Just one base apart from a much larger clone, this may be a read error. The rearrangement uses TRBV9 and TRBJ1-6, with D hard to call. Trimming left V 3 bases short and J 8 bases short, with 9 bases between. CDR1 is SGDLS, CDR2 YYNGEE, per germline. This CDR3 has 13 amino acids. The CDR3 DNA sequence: TGTGCCAGCAGCGCCCGACTGGATTCACCCCTCCACTTT. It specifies CASSARLDSPLHF.

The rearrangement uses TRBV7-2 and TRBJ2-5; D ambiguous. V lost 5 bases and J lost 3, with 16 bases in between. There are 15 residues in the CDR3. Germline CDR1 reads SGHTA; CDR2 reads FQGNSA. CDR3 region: CASSQGFNREETQYF. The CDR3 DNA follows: TGTGCCAGCAGCCAAGGGTTTAACAGAGAAGAGACCCAGTACTTC.

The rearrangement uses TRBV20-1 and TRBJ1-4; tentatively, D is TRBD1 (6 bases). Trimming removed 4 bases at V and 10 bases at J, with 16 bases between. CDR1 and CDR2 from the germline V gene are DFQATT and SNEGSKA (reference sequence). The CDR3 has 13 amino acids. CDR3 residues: CSAKRGGYRKLFF. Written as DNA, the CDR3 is TGCAGTGCTAAACGGGGGGGCTATAGAAAACTGTTTTTT.

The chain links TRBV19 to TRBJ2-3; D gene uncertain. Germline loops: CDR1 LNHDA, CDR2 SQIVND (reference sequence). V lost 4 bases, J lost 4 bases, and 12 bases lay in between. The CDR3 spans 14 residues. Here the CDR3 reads CASSKWVGADTQYF. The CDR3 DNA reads TGTGCCAGTAGTAAGTGGGTAGGAGCAGATACGCAGTATTTT.

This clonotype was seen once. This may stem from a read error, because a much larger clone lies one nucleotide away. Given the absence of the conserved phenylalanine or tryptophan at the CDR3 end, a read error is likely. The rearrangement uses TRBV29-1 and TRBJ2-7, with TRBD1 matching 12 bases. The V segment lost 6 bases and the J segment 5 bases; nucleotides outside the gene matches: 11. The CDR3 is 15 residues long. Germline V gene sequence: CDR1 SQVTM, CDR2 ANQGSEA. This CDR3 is CSVAGTGGASNEQYL. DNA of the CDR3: TGCAGCGTGGCCGGGACAGGGGGCGCGTCTAACGAGCAGTACCTC.

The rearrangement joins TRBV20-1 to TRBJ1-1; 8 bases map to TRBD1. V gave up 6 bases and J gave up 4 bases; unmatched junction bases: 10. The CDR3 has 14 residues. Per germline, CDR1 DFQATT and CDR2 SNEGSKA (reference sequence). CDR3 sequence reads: CSARNPGGGTEAFF. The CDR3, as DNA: TGCAGTGCCCGAAACCCAGGGGGCGGCACTGAAGCTTTCTTT.

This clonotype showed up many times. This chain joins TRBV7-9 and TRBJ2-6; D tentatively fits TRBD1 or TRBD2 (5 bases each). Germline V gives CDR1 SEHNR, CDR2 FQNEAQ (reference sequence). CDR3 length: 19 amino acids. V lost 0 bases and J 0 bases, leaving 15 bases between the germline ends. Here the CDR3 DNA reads TGTGCCAGCAGCTTAGCTCCAGGGAGCCCTCTCTCTGGGGCCAACGTCCTGACTTTC. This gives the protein CASSLAPGSPLSGANVLTF.